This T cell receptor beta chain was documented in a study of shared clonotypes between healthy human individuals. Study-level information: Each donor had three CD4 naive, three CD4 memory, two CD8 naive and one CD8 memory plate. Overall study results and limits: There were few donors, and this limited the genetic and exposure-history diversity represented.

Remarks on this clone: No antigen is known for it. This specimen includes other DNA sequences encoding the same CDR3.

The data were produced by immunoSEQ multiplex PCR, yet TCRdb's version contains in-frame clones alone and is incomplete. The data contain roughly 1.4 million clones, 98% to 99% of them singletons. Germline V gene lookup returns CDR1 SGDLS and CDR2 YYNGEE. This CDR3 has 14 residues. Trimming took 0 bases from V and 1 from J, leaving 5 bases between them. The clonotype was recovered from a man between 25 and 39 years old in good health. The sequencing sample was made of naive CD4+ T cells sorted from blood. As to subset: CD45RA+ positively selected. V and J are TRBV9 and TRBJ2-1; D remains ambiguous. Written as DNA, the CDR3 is TGTGCCAGCAGCGTAGGAGGTTCCTACAATGAGCAGTTCTTC. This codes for CASSVGGSYNEQFF.